A single T cell receptor beta chain is shown here with its context. Its antigen is unknown. In the sorted-subset replicate PCRs, 150 to 200 ng DNA, 25,000 to 30,000 T cell genomes, was used. In the original workflow: ImmunoSEQ gave junction-only sequences without quality scores, so filtering differed. This table comes from immunoSEQ multiplex PCR, and its TCRdb copy is limited to in-frame clones, with some not included. That table supplies the V and J calls and clone size; D and trimming were determined from the DNA. The table lists about 2 million clones, 90% to 95% of them singletons. This CDR3 comprises 16 residues. Unmatched junction bases numbered 9, after V lost 4 bases and J lost 1 base. Per the germline V gene, CDR1 is MNHNS and CDR2 is SASEGT. The data originate from a study of shared clonotypes between healthy human individuals. Study-wide points: Non-shared clonotypes showed lower generation probabilities than clonotypes common to all four donors. It was only blood that was sampled, and tissue repertoires likely differ.

The chain links TRBV6-1 to TRBJ1-2, with 7 positions matching TRBD1. Input material: naive CD4+ T cells sorted from blood. Sample subset: CD45RA+ positively selected. The sequence came from a man younger than 35 in good health. In DNA, the CDR3 is TGTGCCAGCAGTGCACAGGGGCCGGTTGGTAACTATGGCTACACCTTC. It codes for CASSAQGPVGNYGYTF.